This entry concerns a single T cell receptor (beta chain). These data come from a study of blood T cell repertoires in COVID-19. Turning to the study itself: PBMCs, B-cell-depleted T cells, or T cells were the source of the cDNA or gDNA that made up the material.

The ends were cut back, 6 bases at V and 8 bases at J, with 16 bases in the middle. The CDR3 covers 13 residues. CDR1 and CDR2 (germline): MNHEY, SVGAGI. Per the study methods: By means of reference gene primer amplification, nucleated cell counts were estimated. Profiled with immunoSEQ multiplex PCR; TCRdb holds only in-frame clones, not every one. V and J calls plus clone size are reproduced from that table; the DNA served to infer D and trimming. The data hold 68,000 or so clones, with 65% to 80% observed a single time. The material sequenced was peripheral blood. The TCR sequence derives from a woman in her 50s with acute or convalescent COVID-19. This chain joins TRBV6-5 and TRBJ1-2; TRBD1 is a possible D gene (6 bases). The DNA for the CDR3 is TGTGCCAGCAGGCGAACAGGGCCGGGGGGCTACACCTTC. Protein: CASRRTGPGGYTF.